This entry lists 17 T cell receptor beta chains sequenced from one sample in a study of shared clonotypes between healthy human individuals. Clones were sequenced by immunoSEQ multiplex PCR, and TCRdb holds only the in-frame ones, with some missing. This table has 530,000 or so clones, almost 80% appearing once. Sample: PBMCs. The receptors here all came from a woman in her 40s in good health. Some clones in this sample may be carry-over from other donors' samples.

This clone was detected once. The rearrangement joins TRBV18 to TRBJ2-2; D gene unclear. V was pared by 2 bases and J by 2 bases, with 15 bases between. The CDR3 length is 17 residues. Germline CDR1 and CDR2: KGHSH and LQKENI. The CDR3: CASSPGLFKLNTGELFF. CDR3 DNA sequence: TGTGCCAGCTCACCAGGCTTATTTAAGCTAAACACCGGGGAGCTGTTTTTT.

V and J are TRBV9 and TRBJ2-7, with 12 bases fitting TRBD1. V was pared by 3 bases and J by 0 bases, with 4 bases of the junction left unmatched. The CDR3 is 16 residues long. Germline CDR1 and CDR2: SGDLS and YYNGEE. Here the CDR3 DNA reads TGTGCCAGCAGCGCGGTGGGACAGGGGGCCTCCTACGAGCAGTACTTC. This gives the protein CASSAVGQGASYEQYF.

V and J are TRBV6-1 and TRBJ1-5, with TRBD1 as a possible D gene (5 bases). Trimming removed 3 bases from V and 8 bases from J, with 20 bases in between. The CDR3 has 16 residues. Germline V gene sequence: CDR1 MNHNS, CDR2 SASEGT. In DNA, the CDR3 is TGTGCCAGCAGTGAGCCCTACAGGCGCCTTCGTGAGCCCCAGCATTTT. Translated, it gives CASSEPYRRLREPQHF.

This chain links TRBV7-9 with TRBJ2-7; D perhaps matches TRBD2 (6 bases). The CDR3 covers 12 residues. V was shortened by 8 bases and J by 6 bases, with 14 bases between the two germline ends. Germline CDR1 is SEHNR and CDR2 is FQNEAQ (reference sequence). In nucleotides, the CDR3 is TGTGCCAGCGACCCAGTGGGGGGCGAGCAGTACTTC. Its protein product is CASDPVGGEQYF. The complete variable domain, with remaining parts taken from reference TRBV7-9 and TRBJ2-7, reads DTGVSQNPRHKITKRGQNVTFRCDPISEHNRLYWYRQTLGQGPEFLTYFQNEAQLEKSRLLSDRFSAERPKGSFSTLEIQRTEQGDSAMYLCASDPVGGEQYFGPGTRLTVT.

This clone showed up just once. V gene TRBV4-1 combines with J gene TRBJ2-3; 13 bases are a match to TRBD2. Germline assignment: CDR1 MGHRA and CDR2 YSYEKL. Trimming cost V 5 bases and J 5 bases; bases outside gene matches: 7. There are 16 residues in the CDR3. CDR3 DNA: TGCGCCAGCAGCGCACGGACTAGCGGGAGAGGAGATACGCAGTATTTT. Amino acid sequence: CASSARTSGRGDTQYF.

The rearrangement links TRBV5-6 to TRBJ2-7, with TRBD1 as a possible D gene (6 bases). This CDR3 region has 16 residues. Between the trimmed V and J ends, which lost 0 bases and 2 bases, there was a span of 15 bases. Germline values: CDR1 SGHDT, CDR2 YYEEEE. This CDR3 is CASSLVGGSGTYEQYF. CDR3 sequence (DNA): TGTGCCAGCAGCTTGGTTGGGGGCTCGGGTACCTACGAGCAGTACTTC.

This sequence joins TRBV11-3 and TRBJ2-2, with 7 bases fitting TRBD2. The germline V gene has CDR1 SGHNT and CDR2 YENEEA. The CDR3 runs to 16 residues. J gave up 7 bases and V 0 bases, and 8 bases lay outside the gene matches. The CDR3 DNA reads TGTGCCAGCAGCTTAGATCGCAGCGGGAATGGCGGGGAGCTGTTTTTT. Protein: CASSLDRSGNGGELFF.

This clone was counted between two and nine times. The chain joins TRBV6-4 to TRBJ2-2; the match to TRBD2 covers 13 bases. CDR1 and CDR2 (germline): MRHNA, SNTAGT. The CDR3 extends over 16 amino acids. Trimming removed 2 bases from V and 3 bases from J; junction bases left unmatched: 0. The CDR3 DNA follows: TGTGCCAGCAGTGACGGACTAGCGGGAGACACCGGGGAGCTGTTTTTT. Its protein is CASSDGLAGDTGELFF.

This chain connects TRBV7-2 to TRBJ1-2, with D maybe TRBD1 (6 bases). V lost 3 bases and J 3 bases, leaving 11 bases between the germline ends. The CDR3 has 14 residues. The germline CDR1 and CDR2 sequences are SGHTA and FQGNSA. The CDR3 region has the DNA TGTGCCAGCAGCTTTTACCGGACAGACTATGGCTACACCTTC. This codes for CASSFYRTDYGYTF.

CDR3 sequence reads: CASSLVGDRGRSLHF. The CDR3, as DNA: TGTGCCAGCAGCTTGGTCGGGGACAGGGGGAGATCCCTCCACTTT. The chain uses TRBV5-6 and TRBJ1-6; TRBD1 matches at 11 bases. Looked up from germline, CDR1 is SGHDT and CDR2 is YYEEEE. V was pared by 0 bases and J by 14 bases, with 7 bases of the junction left unmatched. The CDR3 spans 15 residues.

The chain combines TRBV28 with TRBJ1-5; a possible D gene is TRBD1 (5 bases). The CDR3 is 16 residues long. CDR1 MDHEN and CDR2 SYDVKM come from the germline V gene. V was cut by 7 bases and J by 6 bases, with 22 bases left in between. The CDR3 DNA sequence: TGTGCCAGCAACCCAAACGGCAGGGAGCTTGGTCAGCCCCAGCATTTT. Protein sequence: CASNPNGRELGQPQHF.

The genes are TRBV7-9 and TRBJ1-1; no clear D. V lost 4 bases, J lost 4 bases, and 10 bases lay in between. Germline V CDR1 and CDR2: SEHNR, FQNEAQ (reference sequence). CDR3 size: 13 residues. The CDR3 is CASSYTELTEAFF. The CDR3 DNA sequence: TGTGCCAGCAGCTATACAGAGCTCACTGAAGCTTTCTTT.

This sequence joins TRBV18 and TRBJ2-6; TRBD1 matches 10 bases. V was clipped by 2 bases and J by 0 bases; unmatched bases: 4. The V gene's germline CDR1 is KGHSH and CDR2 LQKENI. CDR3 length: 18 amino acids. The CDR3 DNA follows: TGTGCCAGCTCACCAGGACAGGGGGGCTTCTCTGGGGCCAACGTCCTGACTTTC. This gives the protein CASSPGQGGFSGANVLTF. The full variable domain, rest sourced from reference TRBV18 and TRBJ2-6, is NAGVMQNPRHLVRRRGQEARLRCSPMKGHSHVYWYRQLPEEGLKFMVYLQKENIIDESGMPKERFSAEFPKEGPSILRIQQVVRGDSAAYFCASSPGQGGFSGANVLTFGAGSRLTVL.

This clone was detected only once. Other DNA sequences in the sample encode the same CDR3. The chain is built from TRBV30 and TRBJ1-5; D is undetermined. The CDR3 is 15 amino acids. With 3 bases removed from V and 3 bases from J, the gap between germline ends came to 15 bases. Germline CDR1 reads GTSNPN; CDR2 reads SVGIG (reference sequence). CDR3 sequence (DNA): TGTGCCTGGAGCGCACTTTTGGGGTCCAATCAGCCCCAGCATTTT. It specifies CAWSALLGSNQPQHF.

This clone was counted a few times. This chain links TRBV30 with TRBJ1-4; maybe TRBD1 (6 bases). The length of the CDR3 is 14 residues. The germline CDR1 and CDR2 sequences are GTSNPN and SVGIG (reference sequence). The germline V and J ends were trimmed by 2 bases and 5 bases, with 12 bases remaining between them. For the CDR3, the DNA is TGTGCCTGGAGTTTGGGGGGCCTAAATGAAAAACTGTTTTTT. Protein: CAWSLGGLNEKLFF.

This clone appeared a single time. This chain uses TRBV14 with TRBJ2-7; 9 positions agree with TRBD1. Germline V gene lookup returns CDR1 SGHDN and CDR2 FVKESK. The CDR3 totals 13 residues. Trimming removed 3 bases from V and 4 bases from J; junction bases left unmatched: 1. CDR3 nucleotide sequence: TGTGCCAGCAGCCACGGACAGGGGTACGAGCAGTACTTC. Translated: CASSHGQGYEQYF.

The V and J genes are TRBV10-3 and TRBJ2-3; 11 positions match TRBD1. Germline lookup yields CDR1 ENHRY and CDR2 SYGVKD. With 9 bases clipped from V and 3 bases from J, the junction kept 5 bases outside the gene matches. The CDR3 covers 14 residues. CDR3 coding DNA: TGTGCCATATCCCGGGACAGGGGGACAGATACGCAGTATTTT. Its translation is CAISRDRGTDTQYF.